The rows below give T cell receptor beta chains drawn from one sample of a study of beta chain features in type 1 diabetes. Sequenced by immunoSEQ multiplex PCR; TCRdb stores in-frame clones only, minus some. The data hold roughly 300,000 clones, with roughly 8% observed a single time. The specimen sequenced was central memory CD4+ T cells from blood. The origin of the receptors is a woman younger than 35 in good health. The conserved cysteine and the conserved F or W are not part of the CDR3 here. A D gene is named only where the DNA matches it firmly. Size values are once, few and many counts, or a class for expanded clones, and some rows have none.

abundance: many; v_gene: TRBV27; d_gene: -; CDR3aa: ASKRLATSTYNEQF
abundance: few; v_gene: TRBV4-3; d_gene: -; CDR3aa: ASSQDLRPLYGYT
abundance: few; v_gene: TRBV18; d_gene: -; CDR3aa: ASSPVTGTDYEQY
abundance: -; v_gene: TRBV5-1; d_gene: -; CDR3aa: ASGYRGGGTDTQY
abundance: few; v_gene: TRBV4-3; d_gene: -; CDR3aa: ASSQNSGSNFEKLF
abundance: few; v_gene: TRBV28; d_gene: -; CDR3aa: ASSSPARETQY
abundance: many; v_gene: TRBV23-1; d_gene: -; CDR3aa: ARSSYNEQF
abundance: few; v_gene: TRBV9; d_gene: -; CDR3aa: ASSVGLASLGTDTQY
abundance: -; v_gene: TRBV28; d_gene: TRBD1; CDR3aa: ASRGQGFSNQPQH
abundance: -; v_gene: TRBV6-6; d_gene: -; CDR3aa: ASRGPENTGELF
abundance: -; v_gene: TRBV5-1; d_gene: -; CDR3aa: ASSRSGVGTDTQY
abundance: many; v_gene: TRBV25-1; d_gene: -; CDR3aa: ASSVYNEQF
abundance: -; v_gene: TRBV7-2; d_gene: -; CDR3aa: ASSLGVRETQY
abundance: -; v_gene: TRBV7-9; d_gene: -; CDR3aa: ASSPEVRVGGYT
abundance: -; v_gene: TRBV15; d_gene: TRBD2; CDR3aa: ATSEDSGIGTDTQY
abundance: -; v_gene: TRBV9; d_gene: TRBD1; CDR3aa: ASSVGDSLSGNTIY
abundance: few; v_gene: TRBV5-4; d_gene: -; CDR3aa: ASSQGYGELF
abundance: few; v_gene: TRBV6-6; d_gene: -; CDR3aa: ASSKNRNQPQH
abundance: -; v_gene: TRBV6-5; d_gene: TRBD1; CDR3aa: ASSYLGTGRNGQY
abundance: many; v_gene: TRBV28; d_gene: TRBD2; CDR3aa: ASSSIIGTSGGETQY
abundance: -; v_gene: TRBV2; d_gene: -; CDR3aa: ASSGVQGYNEQF
abundance: few; v_gene: TRBV25-1; d_gene: -; CDR3aa: ASSATTANYGYT
abundance: -; v_gene: TRBV2; d_gene: TRBD1; CDR3aa: ASIRTGGTEAF
abundance: -; v_gene: TRBV6-5; d_gene: -; CDR3aa: ASSNGVYYGYT
abundance: few; v_gene: TRBV6-7; d_gene: TRBD2; CDR3aa: ASSWQREGRTNIQY
abundance: few; v_gene: TRBV9; d_gene: TRBD2; CDR3aa: ASSVDFVTSAGELF
abundance: few; v_gene: TRBV7-2; d_gene: TRBD2; CDR3aa: ASSSQAGVEDTQY
abundance: few; v_gene: TRBV7-7; d_gene: TRBD2; CDR3aa: ASSPGVAGGRGDEQF
abundance: few; v_gene: TRBV29-1; d_gene: TRBD1; CDR3aa: SVGDRAYEQY
abundance: -; v_gene: TRBV9; d_gene: TRBD1; CDR3aa: ASSAQGQSKNIQY
abundance: -; v_gene: TRBV25-1; d_gene: -; CDR3aa: ASSEPGLSLNEQF
abundance: many; v_gene: TRBV29-1; d_gene: TRBD1; CDR3aa: SVGGQNYGYT
abundance: -; v_gene: TRBV29-1; d_gene: TRBD2; CDR3aa: SVVSGSGDTQY
abundance: few; v_gene: TRBV4-3; d_gene: TRBD2; CDR3aa: ASSQDLGGRNEQF
abundance: -; v_gene: TRBV7-2; d_gene: TRBD1; CDR3aa: ASSFTGGEKLF
abundance: few; v_gene: TRBV7-3; d_gene: TRBD2; CDR3aa: ASSLTGGRYNEQF
abundance: few; v_gene: TRBV19; d_gene: -; CDR3aa: ASRQGSLGGTGELF
abundance: -; v_gene: TRBV18; d_gene: -; CDR3aa: ASSPLPYEQY
abundance: -; v_gene: TRBV15; d_gene: -; CDR3aa: ATSKNREGSTEAF
abundance: few; v_gene: TRBV4-3; d_gene: -; CDR3aa: ASSPLGGPEF
abundance: many; v_gene: TRBV28; d_gene: TRBD1; CDR3aa: ATQKGALRVSGYT
abundance: few; v_gene: TRBV7-9; d_gene: -; CDR3aa: ASSYGTFPYEQY
abundance: -; v_gene: TRBV6-6; d_gene: TRBD1; CDR3aa: ASRQGRDQPQH
abundance: few; v_gene: TRBV2; d_gene: TRBD1; CDR3aa: ASSEDTRRGPRYT
abundance: few; v_gene: TRBV6-5; d_gene: -; CDR3aa: ASSTGTSTDTQY
abundance: many; v_gene: TRBV4-2; d_gene: -; CDR3aa: ASSQDGADTQY
abundance: few; v_gene: TRBV20-1; d_gene: -; CDR3aa: SANYRDEQF
abundance: few; v_gene: TRBV5-6; d_gene: -; CDR3aa: ASSLLEDEQF
abundance: -; v_gene: TRBV7-3; d_gene: TRBD1; CDR3aa: ASSPGGAGANVLT
abundance: -; v_gene: TRBV5-1; d_gene: -; CDR3aa: ASSLSETGELF
abundance: -; v_gene: TRBV27; d_gene: -; CDR3aa: ASSLKEGWTEAF
abundance: -; v_gene: TRBV5-1; d_gene: -; CDR3aa: ASSSTYEQY
abundance: -; v_gene: TRBV11-2; d_gene: TRBD2; CDR3aa: ASSREDADTQY